This T cell receptor (beta chain) was captured by sequencing in a study of cytomegalovirus exposure and HLA in healthy donors. Overall study context: Roughly 80 million unique TCRs from HLA-typed donors were held in an early data release. Regarding the study as a whole: In an earlier analysis, most TCR beta V segments were productive about 87% or about 30% of the time. Fewer N-insertions than the roughly 600-donor mean were reportedly shown by an Asian-associated ancestry cluster in a later analysis.

There was no recording of CMV serostatus for this donor. The study ran its PCR with 60 Vbeta and 13 Jbeta primers. The repertoire was sequenced with immunoSEQ multiplex PCR; TCRdb's copy has only in-frame clones and lacks some. This table holds around 120,000 clones, 80% to 85% found once. As for this clone: What it binds is not known.

Sequencing input: PBMCs. The origin of this receptor is a human donor in good health.

In nucleotides, the CDR3 is TGTCCTGGGAGCGCACGGCAGGATGACCTTTCCTACAATGAGCAGTTCTTC. Translation: CPGSARQDDLSYNEQFF. This chain links TRBV22-1 with TRBJ2-1; whether TRBD1, the table's D call, matches the DNA was not checked. TRBV22-1 is labeled a pseudogene. This CDR3 spans 17 amino acids.